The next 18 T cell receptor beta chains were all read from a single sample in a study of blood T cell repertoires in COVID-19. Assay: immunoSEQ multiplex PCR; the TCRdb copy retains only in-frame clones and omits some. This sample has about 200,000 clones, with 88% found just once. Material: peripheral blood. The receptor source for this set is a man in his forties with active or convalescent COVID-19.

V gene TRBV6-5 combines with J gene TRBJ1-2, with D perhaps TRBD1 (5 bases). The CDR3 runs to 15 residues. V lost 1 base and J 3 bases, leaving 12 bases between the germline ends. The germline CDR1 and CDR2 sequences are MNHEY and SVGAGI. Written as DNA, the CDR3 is TGTGCCAGCAGTTACTTGCGGGGGATCGACTATGGCTACACCTTC. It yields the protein CASSYLRGIDYGYTF.

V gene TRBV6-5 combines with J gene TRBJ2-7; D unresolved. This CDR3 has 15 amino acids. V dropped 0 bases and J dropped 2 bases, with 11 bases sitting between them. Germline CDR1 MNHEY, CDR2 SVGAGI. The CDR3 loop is CASSYSRLQTYEQYF. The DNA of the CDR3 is TGTGCCAGCAGTTACTCGCGCCTCCAAACCTACGAGCAGTACTTC.

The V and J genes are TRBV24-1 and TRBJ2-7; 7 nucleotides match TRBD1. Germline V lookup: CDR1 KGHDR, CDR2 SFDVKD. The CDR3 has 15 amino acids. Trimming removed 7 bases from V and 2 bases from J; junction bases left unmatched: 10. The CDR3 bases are TGTGCCACCAGCCCCATCCTTGGACAGGCCTACGAGCAGTACTTC. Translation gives CATSPILGQAYEQYF.

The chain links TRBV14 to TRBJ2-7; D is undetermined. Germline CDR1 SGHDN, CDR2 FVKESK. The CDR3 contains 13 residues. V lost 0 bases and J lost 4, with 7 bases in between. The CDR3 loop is CASSQDVRYEQYF. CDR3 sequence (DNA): TGTGCCAGCAGCCAAGATGTGCGATACGAGCAGTACTTC.

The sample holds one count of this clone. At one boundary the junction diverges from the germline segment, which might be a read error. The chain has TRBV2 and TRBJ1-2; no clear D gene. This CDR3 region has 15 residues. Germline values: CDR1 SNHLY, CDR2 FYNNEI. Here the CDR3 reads CASSQAWQINYGYTF. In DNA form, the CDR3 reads TGTGCCAGCAGTCAAGCCTGGCAGATTAACTATGGCTACACCTTC.

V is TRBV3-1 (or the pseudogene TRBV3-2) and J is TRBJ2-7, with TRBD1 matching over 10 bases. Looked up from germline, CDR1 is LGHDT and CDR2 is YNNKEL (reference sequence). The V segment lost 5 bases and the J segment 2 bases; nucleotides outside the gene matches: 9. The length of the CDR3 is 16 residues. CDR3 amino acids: CASSFRLGTGAYEQYF. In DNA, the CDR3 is TGTGCCAGCAGCTTCCGACTGGGGACAGGGGCCTACGAGCAGTACTTC.

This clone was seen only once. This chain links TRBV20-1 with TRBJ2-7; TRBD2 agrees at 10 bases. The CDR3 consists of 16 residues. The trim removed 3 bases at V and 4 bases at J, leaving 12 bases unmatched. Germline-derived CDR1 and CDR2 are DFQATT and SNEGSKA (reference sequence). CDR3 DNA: TGCAGTGCTAGTCCTCCTCTTACTAGCGGGGTTTACGAGCAGTACTTC. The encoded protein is CSASPPLTSGVYEQYF.

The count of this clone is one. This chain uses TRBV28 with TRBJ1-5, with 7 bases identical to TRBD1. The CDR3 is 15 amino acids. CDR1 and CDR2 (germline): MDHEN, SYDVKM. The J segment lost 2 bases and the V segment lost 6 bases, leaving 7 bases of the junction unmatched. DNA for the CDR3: TGTGCCAGCAGCCCAGGGGGTCTTGGCAATCAGCCCCAGCATTTT. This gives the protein CASSPGGLGNQPQHF.

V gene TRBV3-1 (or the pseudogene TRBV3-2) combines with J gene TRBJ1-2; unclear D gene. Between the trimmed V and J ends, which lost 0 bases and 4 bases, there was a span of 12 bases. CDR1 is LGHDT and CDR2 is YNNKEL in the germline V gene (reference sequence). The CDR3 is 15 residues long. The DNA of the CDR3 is TGTGCCAGCAGCCAAGATGCCACCAGTTTCTATGGCTACACCTTC. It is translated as CASSQDATSFYGYTF.

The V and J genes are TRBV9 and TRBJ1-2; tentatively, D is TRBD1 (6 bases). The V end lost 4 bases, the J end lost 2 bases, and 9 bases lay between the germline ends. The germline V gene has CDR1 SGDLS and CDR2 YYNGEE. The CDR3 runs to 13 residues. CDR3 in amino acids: CASSRDRNYGYTF. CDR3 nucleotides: TGTGCCAGCAGCCGCGACAGGAACTATGGCTACACCTTC.

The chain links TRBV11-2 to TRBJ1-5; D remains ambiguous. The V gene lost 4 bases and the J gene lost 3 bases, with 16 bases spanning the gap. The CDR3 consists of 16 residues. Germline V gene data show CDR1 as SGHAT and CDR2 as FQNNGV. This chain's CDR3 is CASSSIRRGFNQPQHF. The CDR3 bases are TGTGCCAGCAGCTCAATTCGCAGAGGGTTCAATCAGCCCCAGCATTTT.

The CDR3 loop reads CASSARTGDYEQYF. DNA for the CDR3: TGTGCCAGCAGCGCACGGACAGGTGATTACGAGCAGTACTTC. The chain employs TRBV4-2 and TRBJ2-7; 7 bases map to TRBD1. The CDR3 has 14 amino acids. V gave up 5 bases and J gave up 4 bases; unmatched junction bases: 8. Germline V gene data show CDR1 as LGHNA and CDR2 as YNFKEQ.

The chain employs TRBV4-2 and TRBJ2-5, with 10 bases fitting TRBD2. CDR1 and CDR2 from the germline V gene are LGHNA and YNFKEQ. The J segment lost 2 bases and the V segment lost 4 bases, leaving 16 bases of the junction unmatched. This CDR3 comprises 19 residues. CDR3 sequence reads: CASSPRPLSSSGGQETQYF. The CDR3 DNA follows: TGTGCCAGCAGCCCTCGTCCGCTCTCGTCTAGCGGGGGTCAAGAGACCCAGTACTTC.

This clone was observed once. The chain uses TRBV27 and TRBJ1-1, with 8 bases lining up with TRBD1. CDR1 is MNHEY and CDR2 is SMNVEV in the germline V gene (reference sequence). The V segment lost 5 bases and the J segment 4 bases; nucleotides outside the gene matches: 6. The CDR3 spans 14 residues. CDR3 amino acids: CASSQDRGVTEAFF. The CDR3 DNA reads TGTGCCAGCAGTCAAGACAGGGGTGTCACTGAAGCTTTCTTT.

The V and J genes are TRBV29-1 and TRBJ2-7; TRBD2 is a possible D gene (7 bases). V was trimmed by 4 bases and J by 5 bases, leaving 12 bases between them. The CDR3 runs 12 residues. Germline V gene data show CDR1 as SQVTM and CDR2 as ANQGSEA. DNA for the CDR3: TGCAGCGTTGCACGGGGGGCCAACGAGCAGTACTTC. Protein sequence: CSVARGANEQYF.

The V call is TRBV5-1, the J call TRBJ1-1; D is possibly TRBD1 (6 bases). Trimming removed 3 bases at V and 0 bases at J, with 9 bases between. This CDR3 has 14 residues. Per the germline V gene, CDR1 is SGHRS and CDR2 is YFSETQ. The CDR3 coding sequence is TGCGCCAGCAGCTCGAGGACAGTGAACACTGAAGCTTTCTTT. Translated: CASSSRTVNTEAFF.

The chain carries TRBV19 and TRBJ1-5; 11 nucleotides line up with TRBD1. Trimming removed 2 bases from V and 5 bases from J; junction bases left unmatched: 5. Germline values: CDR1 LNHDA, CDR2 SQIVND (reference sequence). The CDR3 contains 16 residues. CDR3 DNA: TGTGCCAGTAGTATATTAAGGACAGGGGGCGATCAGCCCCAGCATTTT. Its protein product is CASSILRTGGDQPQHF.

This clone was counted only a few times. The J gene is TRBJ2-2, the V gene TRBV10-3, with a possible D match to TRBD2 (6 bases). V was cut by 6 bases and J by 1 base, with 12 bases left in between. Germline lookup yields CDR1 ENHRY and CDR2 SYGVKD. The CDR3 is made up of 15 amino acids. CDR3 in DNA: TGTGCCATCAGGGATGGGACTGAGAACACCGGGGAGCTGTTTTTT. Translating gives CAIRDGTENTGELFF.